A selection of T cell receptor beta chains follows, all from one sample in a study of cytomegalovirus exposure and HLA in healthy donors. Profiled with immunoSEQ multiplex PCR; TCRdb holds only in-frame clones, not every one. Of 43,000 or so clones in the sample, around two thirds were seen once. Sequenced sample: PBMCs. The origin of the receptors is a human donor in good health. Each CDR3 is given with its conserved first and last residue. D genes are given only for firm matches. Clone size is shown for a subset of rows, as once, few, many or a class of expanded clone.

V: TRBV10-3
J: TRBJ2-2
size: few
D: TRBD2
DNA: TGTGCCATCAGTGAAAGCGGGGGGGCCGGAACCGGGGAGCTGTTTTTT
CDR3: CAISESGGAGTGELFF

V: TRBV18
J: TRBJ2-1
size: .
D: TRBD2
DNA: TGTGCCAGCTCCCCAGGACTAGCGGGGGGCGATGAGCAGTTCTTC
CDR3: CASSPGLAGGDEQFF

V: TRBV15
J: TRBJ2-3
size: .
D: .
DNA: TGTGCCACCGATGGACTGTCCACCGGAGATACGCAGTATTTT
CDR3: CATDGLSTGDTQYF

V: TRBV6-1
J: TRBJ2-7
size: .
D: .
DNA: TGTGCCAGCAGTGAAGGCAGGGGAAGGAGCTCCTACGAGCAGTACTTC
CDR3: CASSEGRGRSSYEQYF

V: TRBV7-2
J: TRBJ2-7
size: .
D: TRBD1
DNA: TGTGCCAGCAGCTTTCGACAGGGGGCGTACGAGCAGTACTTC
CDR3: CASSFRQGAYEQYF

V: TRBV11-2
J: TRBJ2-1
size: once
D: .
DNA: TGTGCCAGCAGCTTAGATGTTAGCGGCGATGAGCAGTTCTTC
CDR3: CASSLDVSGDEQFF

V: TRBV28
J: TRBJ2-7
size: .
D: TRBD1
DNA: TGTGCCAGCAGGGGACAGGGGGCCGCCTACGAGCAGTACTTC
CDR3: CASRGQGAAYEQYF

V: TRBV9
J: TRBJ1-1
size: .
D: .
DNA: TGTGCCAGCAGTCGAATTGAGGGATATGAAGCTTTCTTT
CDR3: CASSRIEGYEAFF

V: TRBV15
J: TRBJ2-5
size: .
D: TRBD1
DNA: TGTGCCACCGGGACAGGGAATCAAGAGACCCAGTACTTC
CDR3: CATGTGNQETQYF

V: TRBV28
J: TRBJ1-6
size: few
D: TRBD1
DNA: TGTGCCAGCACCGACAGGGGGTCCCGGAGTTCACCCCTCCACTTT
CDR3: CASTDRGSRSSPLHF

V: TRBV28
J: TRBJ1-2
size: .
D: .
DNA: TGTGCCAGCAGTTTCACCCGGGGTGGCTACACCTTC
CDR3: CASSFTRGGYTF

V: TRBV30
J: TRBJ2-7
size: .
D: TRBD1
DNA: TGTGCCTGGACGGGACAGGTCGCTGGCGAGCAGTACTTC
CDR3: CAWTGQVAGEQYF

V: TRBV10-1
J: TRBJ2-3
size: .
D: TRBD1
DNA: TGCGCCAGCAGTGAGTGGGGGGACAGGGGGAAAGATACGCAGTATTTT
CDR3: CASSEWGDRGKDTQYF

V: TRBV4-3
J: TRBJ1-4
size: .
D: TRBD1
DNA: TGCGCCAGCAGCCACGCTTCCGGGACAGGGGGTGAAAAACTGTTTTTT
CDR3: CASSHASGTGGEKLFF

V: TRBV19
J: TRBJ1-2
size: .
D: .
DNA: TGTGCCAGTAGTAACAGCGGAATCTATGGCTACACCTTC
CDR3: CASSNSGIYGYTF

V: TRBV27
J: TRBJ2-7
size: .
D: .
DNA: TGTGCCAGCAGTTCCCTTGGGGCCCCCAGACACGAGCAGTACTTC
CDR3: CASSSLGAPRHEQYF

V: TRBV18
J: TRBJ1-2
size: once
D: .
DNA: TGTGCCAGCTCACCCGGTTTAGGAGGATATGGCTACACCTTC
CDR3: CASSPGLGGYGYTF

V: TRBV12-5
J: TRBJ2-7
size: few
D: .
DNA: TGTGCCTCACCCGGGACACGGATATCCTACGAGCAGTACTTC
CDR3: CASPGTRISYEQYF

V: TRBV18
J: TRBJ1-2
size: .
D: TRBD1
DNA: TGTGCCAGCTCACAGGGACAGGGATTGTCGGGCTACACCTTC
CDR3: CASSQGQGLSGYTF

V: TRBV28
J: TRBJ1-2
size: .
D: TRBD1
DNA: TGTGCCAGCAGTATGACAGGGGCCCCCTCCCCATATGGCTACACCTTC
CDR3: CASSMTGAPSPYGYTF

V: TRBV7-9
J: TRBJ2-7
size: .
D: TRBD1
DNA: TGTGCCAGCAGCTTAGGGACAGGGAACTACGAGCAGTACTTC
CDR3: CASSLGTGNYEQYF

V: TRBV6-5
J: TRBJ1-3
size: .
D: .
DNA: TGTGCCAGCAGTTACACGGGGTACTCTGGAAACACCATATATTTT
CDR3: CASSYTGYSGNTIYF

V: TRBV5-1
J: TRBJ1-4
size: few
D: TRBD1
DNA: TGCGCCAGCAGCTCGCTGACAGGGGGTAATGAAAAACTGTTTTTT
CDR3: CASSSLTGGNEKLFF

V: TRBV29-1
J: TRBJ1-2
size: .
D: .
DNA: TGCAGCGTCGGAGATGGCTACACCTTC
CDR3: CSVGDGYTF

V: TRBV6-1
J: TRBJ1-6
size: once
D: TRBD1
DNA: TGTGCCAGCAGCCCTCGACAGGGTGAATCACCCCTCCACTTT
CDR3: CASSPRQGESPLHF

V: TRBV5-4
J: TRBJ1-2
size: .
D: TRBD1
DNA: TGTGCCAGCAGCGTCTCAGAACAGGGGAACTATGGCTACACCTTC
CDR3: CASSVSEQGNYGYTF

V: TRBV25-1
J: TRBJ1-2
size: .
D: .
DNA: TGTGCCAGCAGTCCGAGGCAGGGACTCCTTGGCTACACCTTC
CDR3: CASSPRQGLLGYTF

V: TRBV5-1
J: TRBJ2-3
size: .
D: TRBD2
DNA: TGCGCCAGCAGCCTACGGACTAGCGGGGAGGGAGATACGCAGTATTTT
CDR3: CASSLRTSGEGDTQYF

V: TRBV5-1
J: TRBJ1-1
size: .
D: .
DNA: TGCGCCAGCAGCTTGGCCGTGACAGCCAACGGGAACACTGAAGCTTTCTTT
CDR3: CASSLAVTANGNTEAFF

V: TRBV4-2
J: TRBJ2-1
size: .
D: .
DNA: TGTGCCAGCAGCCAAAGGGGACAACCGAATGAGCAGTTCTTC
CDR3: CASSQRGQPNEQFF

V: TRBV30
J: TRBJ1-2
size: .
D: .
DNA: TGTGCCTGGATGTTCCCCACTTGGGGGCAGGGCGGCTACACCTTC
CDR3: CAWMFPTWGQGGYTF

V: TRBV15
J: TRBJ2-5
size: .
D: .
DNA: TGTGCCACCAGCAGAGGACATCCCCAAGAGACCCAGTACTTC
CDR3: CATSRGHPQETQYF

V: TRBV30
J: TRBJ1-2
size: .
D: .
DNA: TGTGCGTCCTTCGGGGGTTATGTTGGCTACACCTTC
CDR3: CASFGGYVGYTF

V: TRBV4-3
J: TRBJ1-2
size: .
D: TRBD1
DNA: TGCGCCAGCAGCCATGGGGACAGGGGGCTTAGTGGCTACACCTTC
CDR3: CASSHGDRGLSGYTF

V: TRBV4-3
J: TRBJ2-5
size: .
D: .
DNA: TGCGCCAGCAGCCAAGATATTCCAGCGGGCCGACAAGAGACCCAGTACTTC
CDR3: CASSQDIPAGRQETQYF

V: TRBV10-1
J: TRBJ1-1
size: .
D: TRBD1
DNA: TGCGCCAGCAGTGGACCAAACAGGGGACGGGACACTGAAGCTTTCTTT
CDR3: CASSGPNRGRDTEAFF

V: TRBV10-3
J: TRBJ2-7
size: .
D: .
DNA: TGTGCCATCAGACCCGCCGGCGCGCCGGAGTACGAGCAGTACTTC
CDR3: CAIRPAGAPEYEQYF

V: TRBV15
J: TRBJ1-5
size: .
D: .
DNA: TGTGCCACCAGCGCCCGGCCGGGGAGCAATCAGCCCCAGCATTTT
CDR3: CATSARPGSNQPQHF

V: TRBV5-4
J: TRBJ1-2
size: .
D: TRBD1
DNA: TGTGCCAGCAGCAGGGACAGGGTTAACTATGGCTACACCTTC
CDR3: CASSRDRVNYGYTF

V: TRBV5-1
J: TRBJ2-4
size: .
D: .
DNA: TGCGCCAGCAGCTTGGACGCGGCGATTCAGTACTTC
CDR3: CASSLDAAIQYF

V: TRBV11-2
J: TRBJ2-2
size: .
D: .
DNA: TGTGCCAGCAGCTTACGGCTGACAGGCGGCACCGGGGAGCTGTTTTTT
CDR3: CASSLRLTGGTGELFF

V: TRBV7-2
J: TRBJ1-2
size: .
D: TRBD1
DNA: TGTGCCAGCAGCCCGGACAGGAACTATGGCTACACCTTC
CDR3: CASSPDRNYGYTF

V: TRBV27
J: TRBJ2-7
size: few
D: .
DNA: TGTGCCAGCAGTTTAGCACAGTCCTACGAGCAGTACTTC
CDR3: CASSLAQSYEQYF

V: TRBV7-7
J: TRBJ2-6
size: .
D: .
DNA: TGTGCTAGCAGCTCCCCGGGGAGTCTTGACCTGACTTTC
CDR3: CASSSPGSLDLTF

V: TRBV5-1
J: TRBJ2-5
size: .
D: .
DNA: TGCGCCAGCAGCCGGGAAGAGACCCAGTACTTC
CDR3: CASSREETQYF

V: TRBV4-1
J: TRBJ2-5
size: .
D: TRBD2
DNA: TGCGCCAGCAGCCAAGATACTAGCGGGGGGGCCGGAGAGACCCAGTACTTC
CDR3: CASSQDTSGGAGETQYF

V: TRBV6-1
J: TRBJ2-1
size: few
D: .
DNA: TGTGCCAGCAGTGTTCTGTCAGGGGCTCCCAGCTACAATGAGCAGTTCTTC
CDR3: CASSVLSGAPSYNEQFF

V: TRBV5-1
J: TRBJ2-7
size: few
D: TRBD1
DNA: TGCGCCAGCAGCTTGGATACCGGGACAGGGGGTAAAGGATACGAGCAGTACTTC
CDR3: CASSLDTGTGGKGYEQYF

V: TRBV7-9
J: TRBJ1-3
size: .
D: TRBD1
DNA: TGTGCCAGCAGCCACTGGGGACAGGGTCGTTTGGCCGCGCTAAACACCATATATTTT
CDR3: CASSHWGQGRLAALNTIYF

V: TRBV28
J: TRBJ1-5
size: few
D: .
DNA: TGTGCCAGCAGTTCAACAAATCAGCCCCAGCATTTT
CDR3: CASSSTNQPQHF

V: TRBV10-1
J: TRBJ2-5
size: few
D: .
DNA: TGCGCCAGCAGTGTTCGGAGGGATCAAGAGACCCAGTACTTC
CDR3: CASSVRRDQETQYF